A selection of T cell receptor beta chains follows, all from one sample in a study of blood T cells in healthy people across ages. TCRdb passed the 5' RACE reads through MiXCR, listing each CDR3 protein once. This table has about 640,000 distinct CDR3 sequences, around three fifths appearing once. Sequencing was performed on blood. These receptors were collected from a man aged 55 to 70 in good health. CDR3s leave out the opening cysteine and the closing phenylalanine or tryptophan.

J gene | V gene | CDR3 length | CDR3 protein
TRBJ2-2 | TRBV9 | 12 | ASSVGLWTGELF
TRBJ2-5 | TRBV20-1 | 13 | SASVVGGAGETQY
TRBJ1-4 | TRBV6-5 | 12 | ASSYDRVNEKLF
TRBJ1-2 | TRBV5-1 | 13 | ASSLSPETNYGYT
TRBJ2-1 | TRBV6-6 | 12 | ASSSRDRSNEQF
TRBJ2-7 | TRBV6-1 | 11 | ASSEANFREQY
TRBJ2-5 | TRBV25-1 | 14 | ASSDLGHLYQETQY
TRBJ2-1 | TRBV6-4 | 15 | ASSAQPGDGYYNEQF
. | TRBV6-1 | 13 | ASSEGHSLSYEQY
TRBJ1-4 | TRBV20-1 | 13 | SAPAPGTANEKLF
TRBJ2-6 | TRBV2 | 9 | ASSGANVLT
. | TRBV21-1 | 13 | ASSKRPGQQETQY
TRBJ2-3 | TRBV6-6 | 13 | ASGYGAPSTDTQY
TRBJ1-1 | TRBV28 | 14 | ASSPPQGTVGTEAF
TRBJ1-2 | TRBV5-1 | 12 | ASSDDPGYYGYT
TRBJ2-5 | TRBV3-1 | 12 | ASSQAAGEGTQY
TRBJ2-1 | TRBV5-4 | 14 | ASSIPDRGIGNEQF
TRBJ2-7 | TRBV6-1 | 12 | ASIQSRGSYEQY
TRBJ2-7 | TRBV6-2/TRBV6-3 | 13 | ASSSPSQGTYEQY
TRBJ1-2 | TRBV5-1 | 10 | ASSPSADGYT
TRBJ2-5 | TRBV20-1 | 8 | SAGRETQY
TRBJ1-6 | TRBV20-1 | 15 | SAPGSPAGGWNSPLH
TRBJ1-2 | TRBV5-6 | 13 | ASSPPGQPAASYT
TRBJ1-6 | TRBV2 | 9 | ASSEGPPLH
TRBJ2-5 | TRBV3-1 | 12 | ASSQRGAKETQY
TRBJ1-2 | TRBV7-9 | 11 | ASIEGGGRGYT
TRBJ2-5 | TRBV7-2 | 15 | ASSLEVGTGPQETQY
TRBJ2-4 | TRBV4-2 | 13 | ASSQTERDKNIQY
TRBJ2-1 | TRBV7-2 | 13 | ASSLGTGRSNEQF
TRBJ1-2 | TRBV20-1 | 9 | SARRPVGYT
TRBJ2-3 | TRBV3-1 | 14 | ASSQDRDYPTDTQY
TRBJ2-1 | TRBV5-1 | 13 | ASSLESGAYNEQF
TRBJ2-1 | TRBV27 | 11 | ASSTRTVNEQF
TRBJ2-3 | TRBV6-2/TRBV6-3 | 14 | ASSSAGTSTTDTQY
TRBJ2-1 | TRBV3-1 | 12 | ASSQGFGAGKQF
TRBJ2-1 | TRBV5-5 | 13 | ASSLVAGTAGEQF
TRBJ2-1 | TRBV12-3/TRBV12-4 | 16 | TSRPGQARGSSYNEQF